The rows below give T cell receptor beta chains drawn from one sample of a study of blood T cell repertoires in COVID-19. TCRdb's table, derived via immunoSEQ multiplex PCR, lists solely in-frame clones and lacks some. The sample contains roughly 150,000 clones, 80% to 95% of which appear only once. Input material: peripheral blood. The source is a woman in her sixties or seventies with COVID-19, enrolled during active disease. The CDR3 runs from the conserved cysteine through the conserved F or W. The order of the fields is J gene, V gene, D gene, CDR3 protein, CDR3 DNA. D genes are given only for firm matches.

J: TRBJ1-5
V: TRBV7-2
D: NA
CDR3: CASSLSMSNQPQHF
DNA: TGTGCCAGCAGCTTATCTATGAGCAATCAGCCCCAGCATTTT

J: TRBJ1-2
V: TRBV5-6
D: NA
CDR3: CASSFQGRNGYTF
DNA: TGTGCCAGCAGCTTTCAGGGTAGGAATGGCTACACCTTC

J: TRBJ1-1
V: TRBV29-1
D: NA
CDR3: CSVAGSMNTEAFF
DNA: TGCAGCGTTGCGGGGTCCATGAACACTGAAGCTTTCTTT

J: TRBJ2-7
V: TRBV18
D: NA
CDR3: CASSRGFSYEQYF
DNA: TGTGCCAGCTCACGAGGGTTCAGCTACGAGCAGTACTTC

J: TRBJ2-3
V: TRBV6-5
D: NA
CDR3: CASSYGARTDTQYF
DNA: TGTGCCAGCAGTTACGGGGCCCGGACAGATACGCAGTATTTT

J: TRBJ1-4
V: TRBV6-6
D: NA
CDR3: CASSPMGGLEEKLFF
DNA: TGTGCCAGCAGTCCGATGGGGGGATTGGAAGAAAAACTGTTTTTT

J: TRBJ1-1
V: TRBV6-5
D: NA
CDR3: CASRETGLNTEAFF
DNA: TGTGCCAGCAGGGAGACAGGTTTGAACACTGAAGCTTTCTTT

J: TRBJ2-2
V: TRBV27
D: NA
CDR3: CASSFGDNTGELFF
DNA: TGTGCCAGCAGTTTCGGGGATAACACCGGGGAGCTGTTTTTT

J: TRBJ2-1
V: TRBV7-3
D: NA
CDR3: CASSPRAGNNEQFF
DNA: TGTGCCAGCAGCCCAAGGGCCGGGAACAATGAGCAGTTCTTC

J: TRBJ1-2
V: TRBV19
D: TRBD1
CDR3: CASSPFDRGYGYTF
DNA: TGTGCCAGTAGTCCTTTCGACAGGGGGTATGGCTACACCTTC

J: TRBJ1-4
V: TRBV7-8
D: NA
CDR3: CASSPTVATNEKLFF
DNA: TGTGCCAGCAGCCCGACAGTCGCAACTAATGAAAAACTGTTTTTT

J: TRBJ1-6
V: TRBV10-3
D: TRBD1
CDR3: CAASGQYNSPLHF
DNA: TGTGCCGCCTCGGGACAGTATAATTCACCCCTCCACTTT

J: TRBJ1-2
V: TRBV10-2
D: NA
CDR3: CASSDNQGLVWYGYTF
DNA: TGCGCCAGCAGTGATAATCAGGGATTGGTGTGGTATGGCTACACCTTC

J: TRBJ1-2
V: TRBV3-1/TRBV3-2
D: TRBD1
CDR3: CASSQIPKTGNYGYTF
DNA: TGTGCCAGCAGCCAAATCCCGAAGACAGGGAACTATGGCTACACCTTC

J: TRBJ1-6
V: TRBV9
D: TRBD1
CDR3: CASSARDRGYSPLHF
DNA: TGTGCCAGCAGCGCCCGGGACAGGGGATATTCACCCCTCCACTTT

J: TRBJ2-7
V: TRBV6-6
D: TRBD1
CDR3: CASSRPTGTGESWTYEQYF
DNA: TGTGCCAGCAGTCGGCCCACCGGGACAGGGGAGTCTTGGACCTACGAGCAGTACTTC

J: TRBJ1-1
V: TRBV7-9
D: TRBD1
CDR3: CASSDYRGRITEAFF
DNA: TGTGCCAGCAGCGATTACAGGGGGCGCATCACTGAAGCTTTCTTT

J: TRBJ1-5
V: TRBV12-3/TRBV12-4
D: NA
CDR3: CASKAREVPQHF
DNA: TGTGCCAGCAAGGCCCGAGAGGTGCCCCAGCATTTT

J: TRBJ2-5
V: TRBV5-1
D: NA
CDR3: CASSGGLRETQYF
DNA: TGCGCCAGCAGCGGGGGCCTCAGAGAGACCCAGTACTTC

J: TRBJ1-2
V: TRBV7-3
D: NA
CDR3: CASSLGGQRGGYTF
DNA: TGTGCCAGCAGCTTGGGTGGACAGAGGGGTGGCTACACCTTC

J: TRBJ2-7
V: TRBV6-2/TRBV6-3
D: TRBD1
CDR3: CASSSDRVGTYEQYF
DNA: TGTGCCAGCAGCTCCGACAGGGTGGGAACCTACGAGCAGTACTTC

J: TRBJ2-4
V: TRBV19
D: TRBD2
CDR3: CASSMSGGTKNIQYF
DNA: TGTGCCAGTAGTATGAGCGGGGGAACCAAAAACATTCAGTACTTC

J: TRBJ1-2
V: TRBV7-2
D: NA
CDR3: CASSRPPGGIGGYTF
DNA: TGTGCCAGCAGCCGTCCCCCGGGGGGGATTGGTGGCTACACCTTC

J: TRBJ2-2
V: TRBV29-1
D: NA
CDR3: CSVEGGPGIPNTGELFF
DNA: TGCAGCGTTGAGGGGGGGCCAGGGATTCCTAACACCGGGGAGCTGTTTTTT

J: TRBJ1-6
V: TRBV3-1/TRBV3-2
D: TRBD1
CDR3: CASSQTGLKSPLHF
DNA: TGTGCCAGCAGCCAGACAGGGCTAAAATCACCCCTCCACTTT

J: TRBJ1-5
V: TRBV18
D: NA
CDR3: CASSPSNNQPQHF
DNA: TGTGCCAGCTCACCCAGTAACAATCAGCCCCAGCATTTT

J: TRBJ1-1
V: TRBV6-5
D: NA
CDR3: CASRTQTGTEAFF
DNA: TGTGCCAGCAGAACCCAAACCGGCACTGAAGCTTTCTTT